This T cell receptor beta chain was profiled in a study of lymphopenia after photon versus proton radiotherapy. Trimming left V 2 bases short and J 1 base short, with 3 bases between. Germline loops: CDR1 LGHNA, CDR2 YSLEER. The CDR3 contains 13 residues. Points from the study as a whole: Photon-treated patients lost naive T cells and TCR diversity; proton-treated stayed stable.

Worth noting for this clone: Its specificity is unknown.

Sequencing was performed with immunoSEQ multiplex PCR; in TCRdb, only in-frame clones are kept and a portion is missing. The sample has 25,000 to 35,000 clones; roughly 94% are singletons. Sample: peripheral blood, taken from a patient treated with photon-based radiotherapy. The clonotype comes from a woman in her forties or fifties with cholangiocarcinoma. The chain uses TRBV4-3 and TRBJ1-3; the D is unclear. The CDR3 here is CASSQWSGNTIYF. The CDR3 DNA is TGCGCCAGCAGCCAATGGTCTGGAAACACCATATATTTT.